This is a list of T cell receptor beta chains from one sample in a study of monozygotic twins with inflammatory bowel disease. TCRdb derives one entry per CDR3 protein from the 5' RACE reads, leaving out DNA. This repertoire includes approximately 200,000 distinct CDR3 sequences. The sample comprised blood. Every receptor here comes from a human donor with ulcerative colitis or Crohn's disease, or a healthy co-twin of an affected twin (not recorded which). Both conserved end residues are part of each CDR3. The order of the fields is V gene, J gene, CDR3 protein.

v_call: TRBV7-9; j_call: TRBJ2-1; cdr3_aa: CASSFPPAGQPPEQFF
v_call: TRBV30; j_call: TRBJ2-3; cdr3_aa: CAWGESDTQYF
v_call: TRBV5-1; j_call: TRBJ2-7; cdr3_aa: CASSLGVGVTYEQYF
v_call: TRBV19; j_call: TRBJ2-5; cdr3_aa: CASSGPTGRARETQYF
v_call: TRBV5-4; j_call: TRBJ2-7; cdr3_aa: CASSWDRATYEQYF
v_call: TRBV5-1; j_call: TRBJ2-1; cdr3_aa: CASSLLSEDEQFF
v_call: TRBV12-3/TRBV12-4; j_call: TRBJ2-1; cdr3_aa: CAGSPREGKVNEQFF
v_call: TRBV18; j_call: TRBJ1-5; cdr3_aa: CASSPKAQGANNQPQHF
v_call: TRBV6-5; j_call: TRBJ2-7; cdr3_aa: CASSYSPSSTYEQYF
v_call: TRBV24-1; j_call: TRBJ2-3; cdr3_aa: CATSDPPTVTQYF
v_call: TRBV27; j_call: TRBJ2-3; cdr3_aa: CASSPTGLSTDTQYF
v_call: TRBV4-2; j_call: TRBJ1-4; cdr3_aa: CASRQEAAVNEKLFF
v_call: TRBV5-1; j_call: TRBJ1-5; cdr3_aa: CASSLVFGDPQHF
v_call: TRBV7-2; j_call: TRBJ2-1; cdr3_aa: CASSLGLGGEQFF
v_call: TRBV5-1; j_call: TRBJ1-2; cdr3_aa: CASSTTGNYGYTF
v_call: TRBV12-3/TRBV12-4; j_call: TRBJ2-3; cdr3_aa: CASSYSGGATDTQYF
v_call: TRBV10-3; j_call: TRBJ2-7; cdr3_aa: CAISEGTSGYEQYF
v_call: TRBV29-1; j_call: TRBJ2-3; cdr3_aa: CSVEGQGVADTQYF
v_call: TRBV2; j_call: TRBJ1-1; cdr3_aa: CASSPDRGAFF